This T cell receptor (beta chain) comes out of a study of tumor and adjacent non-tumor tissue in lung cancer. In its sample, this clonotype ranks as medium-sized. The library came from three nested PCR rounds adapted from ARM-PCR protocols. TCRdb ran MiXCR on the multiplex PCR reads and lists one entry per CDR3 protein. This table has about 90,000 distinct CDR3 sequences, around 80% appearing once. The template was RNA from unsorted bulk tissue. More than 3 cm separated this lung sample from the edge of the tumor. Germline values: CDR1 SQVTM, CDR2 ANQGSEA. The ends were cut back, 4 bases at V and 4 bases at J, with 7 bases in the middle. The CDR3 sequence is 12 residues long.

This receptor was taken from a woman between 45 and 65 years old with non-small cell lung cancer. The chain uses TRBV29-1 and TRBJ2-2; D gene ambiguous. Sequencing used distant non-tumor lung tissue. The CDR3 sequence: CSVGDFTGELFF. CDR3 nucleotide sequence: TGCAGCGTTGGAGATTTCACCGGGGAGCTGTTTTTT.